Listed here are 9 T cell receptor beta chains from one sample, sequenced in a study of T cells in Graves' hyperthyroidism and ophthalmopathy. The investigators amplified TCR beta CDR3 regions from RNA transcripts. Carried out on the TCR CDR3, a first-round RT-PCR used the HTBI primer set. From the multiplex PCR reads, TCRdb called clonotypes with MiXCR, one entry per CDR3 protein. There are roughly 57,000 distinct CDR3 sequences in the sample; approximately 50% occur only once, and 2.5% to 3.5% lies in the top ten. Material: blood. The source of these receptors is an older woman with Graves' ophthalmopathy.

The rearrangement uses TRBV20-1 and TRBJ1-1, with unresolved D. Germline V gene sequence: CDR1 DFQATT, CDR2 SNEGSKA (reference sequence). V lost 1 base and J 8 bases, leaving 8 bases between the germline ends. This CDR3 has 11 residues. CDR3 in DNA: TGCAGTGCTAGAGTGGTTCGGGAAGCTTTCTTT. Amino acid sequence: CSARVVREAFF.

This clonotype was picked up many times. The chain's CDR3 is CASSVGTGGYQETQYF. CDR3 in DNA: TGTGCCAGCAGCGTCGGGACAGGGGGTTACCAAGAGACCCAGTACTTC. J is TRBJ2-5 and V is TRBV7-9, with 11 bases aligning to TRBD1. Germline loops: CDR1 SEHNR, CDR2 FQNEAQ (reference sequence). Trimming took 5 bases from V and 0 from J; bases not matched to a gene: 5. The CDR3 totals 16 residues.

The chain combines TRBV12-1 with TRBJ2-3; the tabulated D call, TRBD1, remains unverified against the DNA. TRBV12-1 is deemed a pseudogene. The CDR3 has 15 amino acids. The CDR3 sequence: CASTLTGVITDTQYF. DNA of the CDR3: TGTGCCAGCACTTTGACAGGGGTAATCACAGATACGCAGTATTTT.

This clonotype was seen repeatedly, ten times or more. The V gene is TRBV2, the J gene TRBJ1-6; 9 bases are shared with TRBD1. From germline, CDR1 is SNHLY and CDR2 FYNNEI. This CDR3 comprises 16 residues. V shed 5 bases and J 6 bases; nucleotides not matched to a gene: 8. CDR3: CASSPGQGMSNSPLHF. In nucleotides, the CDR3 is TGTGCCAGCAGTCCAGGACAGGGGATGAGTAATTCACCCCTCCACTTT.

There are many counts of this clonotype. Since a much larger clone is just one base distant, this may be a read error. CDR3 sequence (DNA): TGTGCCAGCAAGGTTGGCATCGCCTACGAGCAGTACTTC. Its protein product is CASKVGIAYEQYF. The V call is TRBV12-3 or TRBV12-4, the J call TRBJ2-7; D uncertain. Trimming removed 7 bases at V and 2 bases at J, with 12 bases between. The CDR3 loop spans 13 amino acids.

The CDR3, as DNA: TGCAGTGCTGTCCGGACTAGCGGCTACAATGAGCAGTTCTTC. Protein sequence: CSAVRTSGYNEQFF. The rearrangement links TRBV20-1 to TRBJ2-1, with 10 positions matching TRBD2. This CDR3 comprises 14 residues. The V segment lost 5 bases and the J segment 3 bases; nucleotides outside the gene matches: 4. Germline V CDR1 and CDR2: DFQATT, SNEGSKA (reference sequence).

The rearrangement links TRBV5-1 to TRBJ1-4; TRBD1 matches at 8 bases. The CDR3 is made up of 16 amino acids. Germline CDR1 is SGHRS and CDR2 is YFSETQ. The V gene end was trimmed by 5 bases and the J gene end by 8 bases; junction bases not matched to a gene: 14. The CDR3 DNA is TGCGCCAGCAGGCAGGGGGCGAGGACCGGGGGCGAAAAACTGTTTTTT. It specifies CASRQGARTGGEKLFF.

This clonotype was recorded many times. No conserved phenylalanine or tryptophan is present at the end of the CDR3, so a read error is the likely explanation. V usage is TRBV15 and J usage is TRBJ2-7; 8 bases agree with TRBD1. V lost 5 bases, J lost 2 bases, and 8 bases stayed unmatched. Germline V gene data show CDR1 as LNHNV and CDR2 as YYDKDF (reference sequence). The CDR3 covers 15 residues. The CDR3 loop reads CATSPGGVGTYEQYS. CDR3 DNA sequence: TGTGCCACCAGCCCAGGGGGCGTCGGGACCTACGAGCAGTACTCC.

The CDR3 nucleotides are TGCGCCAGCGCTGGGGCCCACAATGAGCAGTTCTTC. Translated, it gives CASAGAHNEQFF. The chain is built from TRBV5-1 and TRBJ2-1; D is possibly TRBD1 (5 bases). Germline loops: CDR1 SGHRS, CDR2 YFSETQ. This CDR3 region has 12 residues. Trimming left V 7 bases short and J 5 bases short, with 10 bases between.